Listed here are 17 T cell receptor beta chains from one sample, sequenced in a study of T cells in women clearing cervical HPV infection. Generated by immunoSEQ multiplex PCR, the TCRdb table keeps only in-frame clones and is missing some. The sample totals fewer than 30,000 clones. Sequencing used blood buffy coat. Source of these receptors: a woman aged 18-70 years with a cervical HPV16 infection that either progressed to CIN3+ or cleared (not recorded which).

About this clone: The read gets to within 3 residues of the CDR3 end, and the germline J gene fills in the rest. The chain links TRBV7-3 to TRBJ1-2, with 8 bases lining up with TRBD1. The CDR3 spans 16 residues. Germline V gives CDR1 SGHTA, CDR2 FQGTGA. Incomplete CDR3 DNA: TGTGCCAGCAGCTTAAGGGGCCCCGGACAGGGAGACGGC. This encodes CASSLRGPGQGDG. Given in full, the CDR3 is CASSLRGPGQGDGYTF.

With regard to this clone: From the germline J gene comes the end of the CDR3, since the read stops 3 residues before it. The V and J genes are TRBV10-3 and TRBJ2-2, with 9 bases matching TRBD1. The CDR3 runs 16 residues. CDR1 and CDR2 (germline): ENHRY, SYGVKD. Germline trimming cut 2 bases from V and 3 bases from J; bases unmatched to any gene: 4. The covered CDR3 bases are TGTGCCATCAGTGAGCCGGGACAGGGACACACCGGGGAG. It codes for CAISEPGQGHTGE. The entire CDR3 is CAISEPGQGHTGELFF.

About this clone: The read gets to within 3 residues of the CDR3 end, and the germline J gene fills in the rest. V and J are TRBV20-1 and TRBJ1-4, with TRBD1 identical over 9 bases. Per the germline V gene, CDR1 is DFQATT and CDR2 is SNEGSKA (reference sequence). The CDR3 is made up of 16 amino acids. The ends lost 3 bases at V and 2 bases at J; junction bases unmatched: 7. The CDR3 is CSARGTGSATNEKLFF. The CDR3 DNA, read in part, is TGCAGTGCTAGGGGGACAGGGAGTGCGACTAATGAAAAA.

A remark on this clone: The read terminates 3 residues ahead of where the CDR3 ends, so the germline J gene completes it. The rearrangement uses TRBV7-2 and TRBJ1-5, with 7 bases fitting TRBD1. Germline CDR1 SGHTA, CDR2 FQGNSA. The J segment lost 4 bases and the V segment lost 1 base, leaving 4 bases of the junction unmatched. CDR3 length: 15 amino acids. The DNA read from the CDR3 is TGTGCCAGCAGCTTAGTAGGGACAGAAAATCAGCCC. Translated, it gives CASSLVGTENQP. The complete CDR3 reads CASSLVGTENQPQHF.

Concerning this clone itself: The read is 3 residues too short to cover the CDR3 end, so that end is filled in from the germline J gene. The chain joins TRBV5-1 to TRBJ2-1; 9 bases are shared with TRBD1. V lost 2 bases and J lost 7; bases outside the gene matches: 13. This CDR3 spans 17 amino acids. From germline, CDR1 is SGHRS and CDR2 YFSETQ. The DNA read from the CDR3 is TGCGCCAGCAGCTTCAGGACAGGGGCCGTTTATTGGAATGAG. It codes for CASSFRTGAVYWNE. The full CDR3 protein reads CASSFRTGAVYWNEQFF. Combining the CDR3 with reference TRBV5-1 and TRBJ2-1 gives the whole variable domain KAGVTQTPRYLIKTRGQQVTLSCSPISGHRSVSWYQQTPGQGLQFLFEYFSETQRNKGNFPGRFSGRQFSNSRSEMNVSTLELGDSALYLCASSFRTGAVYWNEQFFGPGTRLTVL.

The CDR3 bases that were read are TGTGCCAGCCGACCACTAGACATTGGAGATACG. This codes for CASRPLDIGDT. The entire CDR3 protein reads CASRPLDIGDTQYF. The gene calls are TRBV12-3 or TRBV12-4 and TRBJ2-3; D may be TRBD2 (5 bases). The observed sequence ends 3 residues before the CDR3 terminus, with the missing tail filled in from the germline J gene. This CDR3 has 14 residues. V lost 8 bases to trimming and J lost 5 bases, with 17 bases between them.

CDR3 sequence reads: CASSIGGVSTEAFF. CDR3 DNA (partial): TGTGCCAGTAGTATAGGGGGGGTGAGCACTGAA. J is TRBJ1-1 and V is TRBV19; weak D call: TRBD1 (5 bases). The read ends 3 residues before the CDR3 terminus; that terminus is restored from the germline J gene. Germline CDR1 reads LNHDA; CDR2 reads SQIVND (reference sequence). Trimming pared 1 base from V and 4 bases from J, leaving 10 bases between. The CDR3 has 14 residues.

For this clone: The read is 3 residues too short to cover the CDR3 end, so that end is filled in from the germline J gene. This chain connects TRBV7-9 to TRBJ2-3; 9 bases fit TRBD1. CDR1 is SEHNR, CDR2 FQNEAQ, per germline (reference sequence). This CDR3 has 15 amino acids. CDR3 in amino acids: CASSLGTGVQETQYF. The covered CDR3 bases are TGTGCCAGCAGCTTAGGGACAGGGGTACAAGAGACG.

As for this clone: The CDR3 extends 3 residues past the end of the read, so its final part is completed from the germline J gene. The genes are TRBV2 and TRBJ2-5, with TRBD1 identical over 8 bases. CDR3 length equals 14 residues. Germline CDR1 is SNHLY and CDR2 is FYNNEI. Trimming at V came to 6 bases and at J to 5 bases, leaving 8 bases not matched to a gene. Incomplete CDR3 DNA: TGTGCCAGCAGCCGCCAGGGGGCAGGGGAGACC. It codes for CASSRQGAGET. The entire CDR3 reads CASSRQGAGETQYF.

In regard to this clone: Coverage ceases 3 residues before the CDR3 finishes, and the germline J gene fills in the end. V is TRBV20-1 and J is TRBJ2-7; TRBD1 aligns across 9 bases. After removal of 6 bases from V and 4 bases from J, the junction contained 13 bases not matched to a gene. Per the germline V gene, CDR1 is DFQATT and CDR2 is SNEGSKA (reference sequence). The CDR3 has 15 residues. The CDR3 spells CSALTGGNWNYEQYF. The sequenced CDR3 bases are TGCAGTGCCCTTACAGGGGGCAATTGGAATTACGAG.

As regards this clone: Read sequence stops 3 residues before the CDR3 end, and the germline J gene provides the missing end. The chain recombines TRBV30 with TRBJ1-2, with a weak D call TRBD1 (5 bases). Germline V gene data show CDR1 as GTSNPN and CDR2 as SVGIG (reference sequence). Trimming cost V 4 bases and J 3 bases, with 21 bases left between them. The CDR3 has 16 amino acids. CDR3 DNA, as far as it was read: TGTGCCTGGATTCCCATGCTTAGGGGCGACTACTATGGC. Translation: CAWIPMLRGDYYG. The complete CDR3 reads CAWIPMLRGDYYGYTF.

Notes on this clone: The read finishes 3 residues shy of the CDR3 end, and the germline J gene is used to complete it. The chain joins TRBV24-1 to TRBJ2-1, with D hard to call. The CDR3 is made up of 12 amino acids. Germline V gene data show CDR1 as KGHDR and CDR2 as SFDVKD. V lost 0 bases to trimming and J lost 7 bases, with 3 bases between them. CDR3 DNA, as far as it was read: TGTGCCACCAGTGATTTGCTAAATGAG. It encodes CATSDLLNE. From start to end, the CDR3 is CATSDLLNEQFF.

As regards this clone: The read halts 3 residues ahead of the CDR3 end, with the missing end drawn from the germline J gene. This chain uses TRBV2 with TRBJ2-1; 11 positions agree with TRBD2. This CDR3 contains 15 residues. V was clipped by 5 bases and J by 2 bases; unmatched bases: 2. Germline V lookup: CDR1 SNHLY, CDR2 FYNNEI. The CDR3 sequence is CASSTSGSPYNEQFF. The sequenced part of the CDR3 DNA is TGTGCCAGCAGTACTAGCGGGAGTCCCTACAATGAG.

Concerning this clone: The read ends 3 residues shy of where the CDR3 ends; the end is completed using the germline J gene. The chain recombines TRBV20-1 with TRBJ1-4, with 7 bases lining up with TRBD1. This CDR3 contains 14 residues. Germline CDR1 and CDR2: DFQATT and SNEGSKA (reference sequence). The V and J ends lost 1 base and 8 bases, in that order; junction bases with no gene match: 7. The CDR3 bases that were read are TGCAGTGCTAGAGTCGGGGGACAGCCAGAAAAA. Amino acids: CSARVGGQPEK. Given in full, the CDR3 is CSARVGGQPEKLFF.

A word on this clone: Read data end 3 residues before the CDR3 end; the end is taken from the germline J gene. The chain links TRBV7-8 to TRBJ2-5; TRBD2 agrees at 7 bases. The V and J ends lost 7 bases and 5 bases, in that order; junction bases with no gene match: 16. In germline, CDR1 is SGHVS, CDR2 FQNEAQ. The CDR3 runs 16 residues. The sequenced CDR3 bases are TGTGCCAGCACCAATTTTGGCGGCAGCGGGGTTGAGACC. Translation gives CASTNFGGSGVET. The whole CDR3 sequence is CASTNFGGSGVETQYF. The variable domain in full, completed from reference TRBV7-8 and TRBJ2-5, reads GAGVSQSPRYKVAKRGQDVALRCDPISGHVSLFWYQQALGQGPEFLTYFQNEAQLDKSGLPSDRFFAERPEGSVSTLKIQRTQQEDSAVYLCASTNFGGSGVETQYFGPGTRLLVL.

As for this clone: Coverage ceases 3 residues before the CDR3 finishes, and the germline J gene fills in the end. The rearrangement joins TRBV20-1 to TRBJ2-3, with 7 bases fitting TRBD2. Germline CDR1 DFQATT, CDR2 SNEGSKA (reference sequence). This CDR3 is built from 16 residues. After removal of 0 bases from V and 2 bases from J, the junction contained 8 bases not matched to a gene. The DNA read from the CDR3 is TGCAGTGCTAGAGACGGAGCGGGATTTGTCACAGATACG. The encoded protein is CSARDGAGFVTDT. The whole CDR3 protein is CSARDGAGFVTDTQYF.

CDR3 sequence: CSAITWTAEDYGYTF. The CDR3 bases that were read are TGCAGTGCTATCACTTGGACAGCTGAGGACTATGGC. The rearrangement links TRBV20-1 to TRBJ1-2; D is perhaps TRBD1 (6 bases). The read stops 3 residues short of the end of the CDR3; the missing end is completed from the germline J gene. The CDR3 consists of 15 residues. The V gene's germline CDR1 is DFQATT and CDR2 SNEGSKA (reference sequence). V lost 4 bases and J 3 bases, leaving 18 bases between the germline ends.